Presented here are 10 T cell receptor beta chains from one specimen sequenced in a study of T cell repertoires in cytomegalovirus infection. One entry per CDR3 protein, called by TCRdb with MiXCR from the reads. The sample includes under 850,000 distinct CDR3 sequences, about 33% of them seen just once. The antigens of these receptors remain unknown. The source material was cultured PBMCs, sampled from culture after CMV antigen stimulation. These TCRs come from a human donor in good health (CMV status not recorded). Some clones in this sample may be carry-over from other donors' samples.

The chain uses TRBV19 and TRBJ2-3; D is tentatively TRBD1 or TRBD2 (6 bases each). The germline V and J ends were trimmed by 10 bases and 4 bases, with 24 bases remaining between them. This CDR3 comprises 16 residues. In germline, CDR1 is LNHDA, CDR2 SQIVND (reference sequence). CDR3: CATTRGLAMGPDTQYF. CDR3 DNA: TGTGCCACTACCCGGGGGCTAGCGATGGGGCCAGATACGCAGTATTTT.

This chain joins TRBV6-1 and TRBJ1-5; TRBD1 is a possible D gene (5 bases). The CDR3 contains 16 residues. Trimming pared 6 bases from V and 0 bases from J, leaving 15 bases between. The germline gives CDR1 MNHNS, CDR2 SASEGT. The CDR3, as DNA: TGTGCCAGCAGCACCCGCTGGGGACTTAGCAATCAGCCCCAGCATTTT. Translated: CASSTRWGLSNQPQHF.

This clonotype has only a few counts. The V and J genes are TRBV20-1 and TRBJ1-1; TRBD1 is a possible D gene (5 bases). Germline lookup yields CDR1 DFQATT and CDR2 SNEGSKA (reference sequence). V shed 6 bases and J shed 3 bases, with 23 bases lying between them. The CDR3 is 16 amino acids. The CDR3 region is CSAGAEGIRVDTEAFF. For the CDR3, the DNA is TGCAGTGCCGGGGCGGAGGGTATCAGGGTAGACACTGAAGCTTTCTTT.

This clonotype was counted a few times. The chain combines TRBV15 with TRBJ2-4; TRBD1 might be the D (5 bases). CDR1 and CDR2 from the germline V gene are LNHNV and YYDKDF (reference sequence). Trimming left V 7 bases short and J 4 bases short, with 14 bases between. This CDR3 has 14 residues. The CDR3 DNA reads as TGTGCCACCACCATAACAGGATCTAAAAACATTCAGTACTTC. Its protein is CATTITGSKNIQYF.

This clonotype occurred a few times. The rearrangement joins TRBV24-1 to TRBJ2-1; 7 bases align to TRBD1. This CDR3 has 15 residues. CDR1 is KGHDR, CDR2 SFDVKD, per germline. V gave up 5 bases and J gave up 2 bases; unmatched junction bases: 5. The DNA of the CDR3 is TGTGCCACCAGTGGGAACGGACAGGCCTACAATGAGCAGTTCTTC. Translating it yields CATSGNGQAYNEQFF.

This clonotype was observed at least ten times. The junction shows a germline mismatch at one end, possibly a read error. The CDR3 region is CASSLAGLAGGRTFF. CDR3 in DNA: TGTGCCAGCAGCTTAGCGGGACTAGCGGGGGGCCGAACTTTTTTT. The chain has TRBV7-2 and TRBJ2-3; 15 nucleotides line up with TRBD2. CDR3 size: 15 residues. CDR1 is SGHTA and CDR2 is FQGNSA in the germline V gene.

V is TRBV20-1 and J is TRBJ2-7; the D is unclear. The CDR3 is 15 amino acids. Germline lookup yields CDR1 DFQATT and CDR2 SNEGSKA (reference sequence). V lost 7 bases and J 0 bases, leaving 19 bases between the germline ends. CDR3 loop: CSVKTGQAFSYEQYF. The CDR3 nucleotides read TGCAGTGTCAAGACCGGGCAGGCTTTCTCCTACGAGCAGTACTTC.

The chain couples TRBV7-9 to TRBJ2-5; the D gene could be TRBD1 or TRBD2 (6 bases each). CDR3 length equals 15 residues. The V gene's germline CDR1 is SEHNR and CDR2 FQNEAQ (reference sequence). With 5 bases removed from V and 0 bases from J, the gap between germline ends came to 13 bases. The CDR3 coding sequence is TGTGCCAGCAGCATCGGGGGCGGGAACCAAGAGACCCAGTACTTC. Its protein product is CASSIGGGNQETQYF. The whole variable domain, filled in from reference TRBV7-9 and TRBJ2-5, reads DTGVSQNPRHKITKRGQNVTFRCDPISEHNRLYWYRQTLGQGPEFLTYFQNEAQLEKSRLLSDRFSAERPKGSFSTLEIQRTEQGDSAMYLCASSIGGGNQETQYFGPGTRLLVL.

This clonotype has only a few counts. The chain links TRBV11-2 to TRBJ2-3, with 11 bases aligning to TRBD2. There are 16 residues in the CDR3. The junction had 7 bases not matched to a gene; V was cut back by 3 bases and J by 5 bases. Germline V gene lookup returns CDR1 SGHAT and CDR2 FQNNGV. The CDR3 DNA sequence: TGTGCCAGCAGCTTTCGACTAGCGGGATTAGGAGATACGCAGTATTTT. Encoded protein: CASSFRLAGLGDTQYF.

The sample holds a few counts of this clonotype. The J gene is TRBJ2-1, the V gene TRBV7-9; 7 positions agree with TRBD2. Germline V lookup: CDR1 SEHNR, CDR2 FQNEAQ (reference sequence). Trimming cost V 0 bases and J 1 base; bases outside gene matches: 3. The CDR3 is 16 amino acids. Here the CDR3 DNA reads TGTGCCAGCAGCTTAGCCCTAGCGGAATCCTACAATGAGCAGTTCTTC. Translating gives CASSLALAESYNEQFF. Looking up the rest from reference TRBV7-9 and TRBJ2-1 gives the full variable domain: DTGVSQNPRHKITKRGQNVTFRCDPISEHNRLYWYRQTLGQGPEFLTYFQNEAQLEKSRLLSDRFSAERPKGSFSTLEIQRTEQGDSAMYLCASSLALAESYNEQFFGPGTRLTVL.